Below, 10 T cell receptor beta chains from the same sample are listed, as sequenced in a study of OX40 agonist ivuxolimab in advanced cancers. The method was immunoSEQ multiplex PCR; TCRdb's version includes in-frame clones alone and lacks a portion of them. Of 25,000 to 40,000 clones listed, over 75% are singletons. This material consisted of CD4+ or CD8+ T cells sorted from blood, taken in a trial of the OX40 agonist ivuxolimab. The receptors were gathered from an adult with an advanced solid tumor such as melanoma, head and neck, liver or kidney cancer.

The rearrangement uses TRBV9 and TRBJ2-5; 12 positions match TRBD2. The length of the CDR3 is 15 residues. Germline CDR1 SGDLS, CDR2 YYNGEE. V gave up 0 bases and J gave up 4 bases; unmatched junction bases: 1. CDR3: CASSVGGLAGETQYF. The CDR3 nucleotides read TGTGCCAGCAGCGTAGGGGGACTAGCGGGAGAGACCCAGTACTTC.

The chain joins TRBV2 to TRBJ1-5; D is uncertain. V lost 6 bases and J lost 6, with 12 bases in between. Germline CDR1 and CDR2: SNHLY and FYNNEI. The CDR3 has 13 residues. The chain's CDR3 is CASRGIGFQPQHF. In DNA form, the CDR3 reads TGTGCCAGCAGAGGGATAGGGTTTCAGCCCCAGCATTTT.

This clone came up a few times. The chain carries TRBV5-1 and TRBJ2-3; the match to TRBD2 covers 8 bases. The length of the CDR3 is 16 residues. Germline V gives CDR1 SGHRS, CDR2 YFSETQ. Trimming took 5 bases from V and 1 from J; bases not matched to a gene: 9. CDR3 region: CASSPQREWGTDTQYF. DNA of the CDR3: TGCGCCAGCAGTCCGCAGCGGGAGTGGGGCACAGATACGCAGTATTTT.

The V gene is TRBV28, the J gene TRBJ1-5; D is uncertain. From germline, CDR1 is MDHEN and CDR2 SYDVKM. CDR3 size: 16 residues. V was shortened by 2 bases and J by 6 bases, with 17 bases between the two germline ends. CDR3: CASSLVDPSGTQPQHF. CDR3 bases: TGTGCCAGCAGTTTAGTCGACCCATCGGGAACTCAGCCCCAGCATTTT.

V and J are TRBV5-6 and TRBJ1-1; D remains unclear. The CDR3 sequence is 17 residues long. V lost 3 bases and J 1 base, leaving 19 bases between the germline ends. Germline values: CDR1 SGHDT, CDR2 YYEEEE. In nucleotides, the CDR3 is TGTGCCAGCAGCTCAATTTTTTGGGCCCCCTCGAACACTGAAGCTTTCTTT. It encodes CASSSIFWAPSNTEAFF.

There are a few counts of this clone. The J gene is TRBJ1-3, the V gene TRBV7-2; 7 bases are shared with TRBD1. The CDR3 loop spans 14 amino acids. The V gene's germline CDR1 is SGHTA and CDR2 FQGNSA. V gave up 4 bases and J gave up 2 bases; unmatched junction bases: 2. CDR3 nucleotides: TGTGCCAGCAGCTCCGGGACAGCTGGAAACACCATATATTTT. Protein: CASSSGTAGNTIYF.

This chain links TRBV6-1 with TRBJ2-5, with D maybe TRBD2 (6 bases). The V gene's germline CDR1 is MNHNS and CDR2 SASEGT. V was trimmed by 3 bases and J by 5 bases, leaving 19 bases between them. The CDR3 is 16 amino acids. The CDR3 coding sequence is TGTGCCAGCAGTGACCTGTCAGGAGGGCCCGGTGAGACCCAGTACTTC. Protein sequence: CASSDLSGGPGETQYF.

This clone was counted once. This chain connects TRBV29-1 to TRBJ2-1; 8 bases fit TRBD2. There are 17 residues in the CDR3. Germline V gene lookup returns CDR1 SQVTM and CDR2 ANQGSEA. V gave up 0 bases and J gave up 1 base; unmatched junction bases: 8. In nucleotides, the CDR3 is TGCAGCGTTGAAGATCTTTCGGGAGGGTTTTCCTACAATGAGCAGTTCTTC. Protein product: CSVEDLSGGFSYNEQFF.

J is TRBJ1-1 and V is TRBV6-1, with D hard to call. This CDR3 region has 13 residues. V was clipped by 6 bases and J by 4 bases, with 12 bases between them. Germline loops: CDR1 MNHNS, CDR2 SASEGT. CDR3 sequence (DNA): TGTGCCAGCAGCGGGGTGGAAGGCACTGAAGCTTTCTTT. Protein product: CASSGVEGTEAFF.

This chain connects TRBV6-6 to TRBJ2-2; D is possibly TRBD1 (6 bases). The germline gives CDR1 MNHNY, CDR2 SVGAGI (reference sequence). Trimming pared 4 bases from V and 0 bases from J, leaving 12 bases between. The CDR3 is 16 residues long. This CDR3 is CASSSSDRSNTGELFF. CDR3 in DNA: TGTGCCAGCAGTTCTTCCGACAGGTCGAACACCGGGGAGCTGTTTTTT.